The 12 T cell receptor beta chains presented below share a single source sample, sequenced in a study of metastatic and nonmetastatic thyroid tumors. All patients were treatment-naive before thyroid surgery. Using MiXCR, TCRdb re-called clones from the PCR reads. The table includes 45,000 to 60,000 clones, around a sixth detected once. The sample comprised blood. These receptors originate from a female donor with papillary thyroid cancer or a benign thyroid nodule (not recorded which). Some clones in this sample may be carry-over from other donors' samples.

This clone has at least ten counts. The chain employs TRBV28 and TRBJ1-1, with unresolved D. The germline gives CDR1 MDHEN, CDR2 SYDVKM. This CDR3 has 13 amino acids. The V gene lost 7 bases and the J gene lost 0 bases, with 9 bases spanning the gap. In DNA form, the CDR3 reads TGTGCCAGCAACGAGCCGATGAACACTGAAGCTTTCTTT. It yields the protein CASNEPMNTEAFF.

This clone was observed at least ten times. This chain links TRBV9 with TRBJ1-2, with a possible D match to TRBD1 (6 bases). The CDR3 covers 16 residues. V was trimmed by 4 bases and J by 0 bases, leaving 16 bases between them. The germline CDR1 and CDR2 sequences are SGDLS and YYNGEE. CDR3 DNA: TGTGCCAGCAGCCCGACAACGGGACAAGCTAACTATGGCTACACCTTC. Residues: CASSPTTGQANYGYTF.

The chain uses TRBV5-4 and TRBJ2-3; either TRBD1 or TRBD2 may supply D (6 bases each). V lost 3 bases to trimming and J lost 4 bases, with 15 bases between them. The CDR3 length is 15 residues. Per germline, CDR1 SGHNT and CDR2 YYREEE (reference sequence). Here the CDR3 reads CASSSRGLSPDTQYF. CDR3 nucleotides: TGTGCCAGCAGCTCCCGGGGGCTCTCGCCAGATACGCAGTATTTT.

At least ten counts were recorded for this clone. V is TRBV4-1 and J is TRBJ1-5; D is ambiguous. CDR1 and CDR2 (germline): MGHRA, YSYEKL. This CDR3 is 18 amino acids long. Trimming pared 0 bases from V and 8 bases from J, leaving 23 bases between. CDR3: CASSQDYIGRREMKPQHF. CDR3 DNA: TGCGCCAGCAGCCAAGATTATATCGGACGGCGAGAAATGAAGCCCCAGCATTTT.

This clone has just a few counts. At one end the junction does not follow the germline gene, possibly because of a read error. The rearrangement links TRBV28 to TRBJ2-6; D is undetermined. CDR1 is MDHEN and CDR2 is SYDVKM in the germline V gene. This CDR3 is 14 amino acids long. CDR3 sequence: CASSPYSGSNVLTF. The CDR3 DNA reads TGTGCCAGCAGTCCCTACTCTGGGTCCAACGTCCTTACTTTC.

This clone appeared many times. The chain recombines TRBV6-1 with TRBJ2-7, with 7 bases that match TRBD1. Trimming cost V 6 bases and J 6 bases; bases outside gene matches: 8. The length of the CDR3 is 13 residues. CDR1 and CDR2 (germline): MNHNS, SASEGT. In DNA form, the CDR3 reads TGTGCCAGCAGAGTGACAGGGATCACCGAGCAGTACTTC. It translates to CASRVTGITEQYF.

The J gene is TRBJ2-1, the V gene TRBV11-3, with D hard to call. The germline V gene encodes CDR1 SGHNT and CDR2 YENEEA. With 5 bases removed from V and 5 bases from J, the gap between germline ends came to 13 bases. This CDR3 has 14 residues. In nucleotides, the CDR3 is TGTGCCAGCAGCCGAGGACGGGCTAACAATGAGCAGTTCTTC. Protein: CASSRGRANNEQFF.

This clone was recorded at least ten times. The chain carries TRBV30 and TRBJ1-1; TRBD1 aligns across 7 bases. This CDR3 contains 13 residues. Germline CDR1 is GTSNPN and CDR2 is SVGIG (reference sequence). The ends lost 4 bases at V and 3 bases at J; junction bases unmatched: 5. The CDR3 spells CAWKQGLHTEAFF. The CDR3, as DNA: TGTGCCTGGAAACAGGGGCTCCACACTGAAGCTTTCTTT.

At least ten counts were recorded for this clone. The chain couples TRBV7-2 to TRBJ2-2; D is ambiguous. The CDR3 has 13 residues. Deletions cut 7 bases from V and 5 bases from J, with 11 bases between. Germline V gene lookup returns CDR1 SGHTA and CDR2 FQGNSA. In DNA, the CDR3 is TGTGCCAGCACCCAACGTAATACCGGGGAGCTGTTTTTT. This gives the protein CASTQRNTGELFF.

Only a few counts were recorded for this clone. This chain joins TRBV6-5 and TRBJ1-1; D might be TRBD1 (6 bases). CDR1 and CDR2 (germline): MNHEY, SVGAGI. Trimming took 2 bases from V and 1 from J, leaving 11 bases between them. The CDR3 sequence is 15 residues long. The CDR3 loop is CASSYKRQENTEAFF. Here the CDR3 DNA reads TGTGCCAGCAGTTACAAGCGACAGGAGAACACTGAAGCTTTCTTT.

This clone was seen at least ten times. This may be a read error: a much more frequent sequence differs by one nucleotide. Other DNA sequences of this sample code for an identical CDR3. CDR3 protein: CASSNGGGPQRF. CDR3 nucleotide sequence: TGTGCCAGCAGCAACGGCGGGGGGCCCCAGCGTTTT. The chain has TRBV6-1 and TRBJ1-5, with a tentative D call TRBD1 (6 bases). The CDR3 covers 12 residues. In germline, CDR1 is MNHNS, CDR2 SASEGT.

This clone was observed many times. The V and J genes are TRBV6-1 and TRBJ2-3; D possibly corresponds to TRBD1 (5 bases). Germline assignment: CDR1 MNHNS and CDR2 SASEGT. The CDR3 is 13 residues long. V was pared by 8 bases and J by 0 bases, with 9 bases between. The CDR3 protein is CASRQPSTDTQYF. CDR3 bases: TGTGCCAGCCGACAGCCTAGCACAGATACGCAGTATTTT.